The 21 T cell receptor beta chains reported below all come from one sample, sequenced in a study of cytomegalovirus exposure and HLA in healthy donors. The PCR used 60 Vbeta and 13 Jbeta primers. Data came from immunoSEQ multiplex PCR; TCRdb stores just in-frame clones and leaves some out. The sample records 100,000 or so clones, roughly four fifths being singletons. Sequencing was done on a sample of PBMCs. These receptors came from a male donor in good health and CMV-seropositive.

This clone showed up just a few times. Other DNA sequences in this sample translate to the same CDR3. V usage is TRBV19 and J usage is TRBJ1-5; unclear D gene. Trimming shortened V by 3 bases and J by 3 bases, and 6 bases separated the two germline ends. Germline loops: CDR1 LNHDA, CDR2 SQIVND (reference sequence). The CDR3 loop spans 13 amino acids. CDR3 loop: CASSIGVNQPQHF. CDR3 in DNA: TGTGCCAGTAGTATCGGAGTCAATCAGCCCCAGCATTTT.

CDR3 bases: TGTGCCAGTAGTTCAGGGGCTGGAAACACCATATATTTT. This codes for CASSSGAGNTIYF. The V gene is TRBV19, the J gene TRBJ1-3, with D possibly TRBD1 on 6 matching bases. The V end lost 5 bases, the J end lost 2 bases, and 7 bases lay between the germline ends. Germline V gene lookup returns CDR1 LNHDA and CDR2 SQIVND (reference sequence). The CDR3 is 13 amino acids.

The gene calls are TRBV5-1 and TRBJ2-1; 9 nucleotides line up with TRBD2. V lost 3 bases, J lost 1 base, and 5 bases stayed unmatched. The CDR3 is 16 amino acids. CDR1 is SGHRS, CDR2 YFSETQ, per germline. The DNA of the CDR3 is TGCGCCAGCAGCTCCGCAGCGGGGGGATCCTACAATGAGCAGTTCTTC. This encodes CASSSAAGGSYNEQFF.

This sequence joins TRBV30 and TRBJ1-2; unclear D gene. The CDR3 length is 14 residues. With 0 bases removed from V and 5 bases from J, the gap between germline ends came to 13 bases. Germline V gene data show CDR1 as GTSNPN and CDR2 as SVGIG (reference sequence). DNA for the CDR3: TGTGCCTGGAGTGTACCGTCGGGGAATTATGGCTACACCTTC. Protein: CAWSVPSGNYGYTF.

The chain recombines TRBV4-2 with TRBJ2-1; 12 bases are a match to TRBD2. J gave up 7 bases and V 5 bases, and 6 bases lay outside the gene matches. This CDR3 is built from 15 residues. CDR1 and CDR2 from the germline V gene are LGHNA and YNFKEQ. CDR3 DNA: TGTGCCAGCAGCGACTCCCTAGCGGGGGGGAATGAGCAGTTCTTC. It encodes CASSDSLAGGNEQFF.

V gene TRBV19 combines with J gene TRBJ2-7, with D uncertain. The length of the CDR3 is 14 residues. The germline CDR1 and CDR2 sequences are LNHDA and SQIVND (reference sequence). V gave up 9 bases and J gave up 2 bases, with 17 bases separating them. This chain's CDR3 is CASTHTSKPYEQYF. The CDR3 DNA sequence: TGTGCCAGCACCCATACTTCCAAGCCCTACGAGCAGTACTTC.

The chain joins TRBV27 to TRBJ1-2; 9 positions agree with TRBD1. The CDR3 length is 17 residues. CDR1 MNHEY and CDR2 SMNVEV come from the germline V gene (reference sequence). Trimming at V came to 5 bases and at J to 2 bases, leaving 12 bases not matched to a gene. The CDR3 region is CASSIMQPGTGNYGYTF. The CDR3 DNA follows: TGTGCCAGCAGTATCATGCAGCCCGGGACAGGGAACTATGGCTACACCTTC.

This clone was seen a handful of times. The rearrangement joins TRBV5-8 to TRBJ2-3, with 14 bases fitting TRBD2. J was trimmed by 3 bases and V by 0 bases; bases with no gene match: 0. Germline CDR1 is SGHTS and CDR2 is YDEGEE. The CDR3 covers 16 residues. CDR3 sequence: CASSLGLAGGTDTQYF. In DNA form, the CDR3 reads TGTGCCAGCAGCTTGGGACTAGCGGGGGGGACAGATACGCAGTATTTT.

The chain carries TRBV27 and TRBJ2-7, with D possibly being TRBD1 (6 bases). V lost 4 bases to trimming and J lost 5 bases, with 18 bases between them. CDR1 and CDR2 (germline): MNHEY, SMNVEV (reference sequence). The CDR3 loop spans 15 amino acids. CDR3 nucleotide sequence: TGTGCCAGCAGTTCCTTAGCCAATAACAGGGACGAGCAGTACTTC. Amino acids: CASSSLANNRDEQYF.

The CDR3: CASSLYGTSGETQYF. Here the CDR3 DNA reads TGTGCCAGCAGCTTGTATGGGACTAGCGGGGAGACCCAGTACTTC. V gene TRBV7-8 combines with J gene TRBJ2-5, with 12 bases identical to TRBD2. Germline CDR1 reads SGHVS; CDR2 reads FQNEAQ. The CDR3 length is 15 residues. V shed 3 bases, J shed 5 bases, and the junction held 4 bases outside the gene matches. Based on the CDR3 plus reference TRBV7-8 and TRBJ2-5, the full variable domain is GAGVSQSPRYKVAKRGQDVALRCDPISGHVSLFWYQQALGQGPEFLTYFQNEAQLDKSGLPSDRFFAERPEGSVSTLKIQRTQQEDSAVYLCASSLYGTSGETQYFGPGTRLLVL.

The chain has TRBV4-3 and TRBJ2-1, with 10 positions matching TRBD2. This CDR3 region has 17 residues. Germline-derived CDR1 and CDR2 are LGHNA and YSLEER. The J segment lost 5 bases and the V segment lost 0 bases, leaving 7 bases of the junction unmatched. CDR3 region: CASSQDHASGGNNEQFF. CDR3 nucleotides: TGCGCCAGCAGCCAAGATCACGCTAGCGGGGGAAACAATGAGCAGTTCTTC.

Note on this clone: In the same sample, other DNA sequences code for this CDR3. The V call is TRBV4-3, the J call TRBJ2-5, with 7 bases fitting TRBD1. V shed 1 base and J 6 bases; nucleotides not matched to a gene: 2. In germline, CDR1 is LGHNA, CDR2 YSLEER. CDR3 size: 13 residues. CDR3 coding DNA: TGCGCCAGCAGCCAAGGACAGGGCCAGACCCAGTACTTC. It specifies CASSQGQGQTQYF.

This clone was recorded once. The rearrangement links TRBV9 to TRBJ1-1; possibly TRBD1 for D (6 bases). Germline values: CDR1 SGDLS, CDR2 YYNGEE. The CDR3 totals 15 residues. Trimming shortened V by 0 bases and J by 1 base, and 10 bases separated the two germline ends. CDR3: CASSVVRGTNTEAFF. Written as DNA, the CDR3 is TGTGCCAGCAGCGTAGTAAGGGGGACGAACACTGAAGCTTTCTTT.

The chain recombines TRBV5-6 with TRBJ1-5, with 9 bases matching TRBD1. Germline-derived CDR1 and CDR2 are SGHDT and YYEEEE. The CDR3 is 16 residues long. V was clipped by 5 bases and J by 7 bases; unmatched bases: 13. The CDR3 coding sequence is TGTGCCAGCAGTTCTGGGGGACAGGGAATGTACCAGCCCCAGCATTTT. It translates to CASSSGGQGMYQPQHF.

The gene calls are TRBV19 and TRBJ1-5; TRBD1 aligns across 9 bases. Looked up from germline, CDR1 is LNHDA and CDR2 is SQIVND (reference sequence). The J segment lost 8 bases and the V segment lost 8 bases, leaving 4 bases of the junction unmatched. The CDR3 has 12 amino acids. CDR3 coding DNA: TGTGCCAGTCTACAGGGGGCTGAGCCCCAGCATTTT. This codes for CASLQGAEPQHF.

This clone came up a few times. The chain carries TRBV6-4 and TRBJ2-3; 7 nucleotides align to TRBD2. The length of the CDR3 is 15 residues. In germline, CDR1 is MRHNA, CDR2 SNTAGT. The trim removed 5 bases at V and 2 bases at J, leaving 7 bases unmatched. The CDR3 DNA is TGTGCCAGCAGTCCCTCCGGGACTAACACAGATACGCAGTATTTT. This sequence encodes CASSPSGTNTDTQYF.

The CDR3 sequence: CATSRERYGSYNEQFF. The CDR3 region has the DNA TGTGCCACCAGCAGAGAAAGATACGGTTCCTACAATGAGCAGTTCTTC. The chain uses TRBV15 and TRBJ2-1; no firm D call. Germline CDR1 reads LNHNV; CDR2 reads YYDKDF (reference sequence). The V end was cut by 0 bases, the J end by 1 base, with 10 bases between. CDR3 length equals 16 residues.

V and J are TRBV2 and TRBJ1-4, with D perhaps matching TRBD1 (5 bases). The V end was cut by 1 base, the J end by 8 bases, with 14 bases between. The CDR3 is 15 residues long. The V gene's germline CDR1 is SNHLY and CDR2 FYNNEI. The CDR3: CASSEGRGVREKLFF. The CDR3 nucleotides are TGTGCCAGCAGTGAAGGGAGGGGAGTAAGGGAAAAACTGTTTTTT.

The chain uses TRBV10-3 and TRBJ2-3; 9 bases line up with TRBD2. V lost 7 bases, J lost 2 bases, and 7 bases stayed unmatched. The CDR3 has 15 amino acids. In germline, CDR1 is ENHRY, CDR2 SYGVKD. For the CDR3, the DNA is TGTGCCATCACTCCTTCTAGCGGGGACACAGATACGCAGTATTTT. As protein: CAITPSSGDTDTQYF.

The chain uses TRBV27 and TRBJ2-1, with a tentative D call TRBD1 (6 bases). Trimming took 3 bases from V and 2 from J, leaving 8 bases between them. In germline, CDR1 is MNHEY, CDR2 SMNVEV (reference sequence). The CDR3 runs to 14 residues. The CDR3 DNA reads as TGTGCCAGCAGTTTCCGGGACACCTACAATGAGCAGTTCTTC. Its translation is CASSFRDTYNEQFF.

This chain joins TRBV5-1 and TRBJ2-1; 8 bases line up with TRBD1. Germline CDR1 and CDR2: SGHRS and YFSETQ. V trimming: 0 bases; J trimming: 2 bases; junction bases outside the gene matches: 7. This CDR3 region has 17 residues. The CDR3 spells CASSLAGGQGPYNEQFF. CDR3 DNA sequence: TGCGCCAGCAGCTTGGCCGGCGGACAGGGTCCCTACAATGAGCAGTTCTTC. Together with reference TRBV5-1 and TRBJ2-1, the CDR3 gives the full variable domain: KAGVTQTPRYLIKTRGQQVTLSCSPISGHRSVSWYQQTPGQGLQFLFEYFSETQRNKGNFPGRFSGRQFSNSRSEMNVSTLELGDSALYLCASSLAGGQGPYNEQFFGPGTRLTVL.